Listed here is a single T cell receptor (beta chain). The target antigen is unknown. Other DNA sequences of this sample code for an identical CDR3. The assay used was immunoSEQ (version v3.0), run at survey level. Clones were read by immunoSEQ multiplex PCR, and TCRdb kept only the in-frame ones, dropping some. The sample has about 16,000 clones, roughly 81% seen once. This CDR3 is built from 15 residues. Germline V gene sequence: CDR1 ENHRY, CDR2 SYGVKD. V was cut by 0 bases and J by 4 bases, with 10 bases left in between. This sample was taken from a study of long-term antiretroviral therapy in people with HIV. At the level of the study: The earliest samples came from an era when ART typically awaited falling CD4 counts.

United States facilities provided treatment to all participants with HIV. Overall study results and limits: In HIV, the repertoires covered a tighter span of CDR3 lengths than in controls. Blood dating 2004 to 2017 may reflect older ART regimens.

The source material was unsorted PBMCs, sampled 0.5 years after starting antiretroviral therapy. The sequence derives from a woman in her thirties or forties with HIV. The V and J genes are TRBV10-3 and TRBJ2-1; maybe TRBD2 (6 bases). CDR3 nucleotides: TGTGCCATCAGTGAGTCGGTAGCGGAGTACAATGAGCAGTTCTTC. This encodes CAISESVAEYNEQFF.